Detailed here is one TCR beta chain. Repertoires were generated with immunoSEQ multiplex PCR, while TCRdb's copy carries only in-frame clones and drops some. The sample consists of 98,000 or so clones, roughly 83% of them appearing once. Germline lookup yields CDR1 MDHEN and CDR2 SYDVKM. V was pared by 3 bases and J by 0 bases, with 16 bases between. The CDR3 sequence is 17 residues long. This record belongs to a study of graft-versus-host responses after intestinal transplantation. The receptor's source is a human patient who received an intestinal transplant, so some T cells may come from the graft donor. The material sequenced was PBMCs, taken 255 days after intestinal transplant. This chain joins TRBV28 and TRBJ2-3; D possibly corresponds to TRBD2 (6 bases). For the CDR3, the DNA is TGTGCCAGCAGTTTCAGCCCCGCGGCGGGGAGCACAGATACGCAGTATTTT. Encoded protein: CASSFSPAAGSTDTQYF.